A selection of T cell receptor beta chains follows, all from one sample in a study of T cell changes during pregnancy in multiple sclerosis. Profiled with immunoSEQ multiplex PCR; TCRdb holds only in-frame clones, not every one. There are over 25,000 clones in the sample; 85% to 95% occur only once, and around 0.4% lies in the top ten. This sample comprised CD4+ T cells from peripheral blood mononuclear cells, obtained in the second trimester of pregnancy. All receptors derive from a female donor with multiple sclerosis, enrolled in a pregnancy study. The CDR3 runs from the conserved cysteine through the conserved F or W. A D gene is named only where the DNA matches it firmly. Only some rows state a clone size, as once, few, many or a class for expanded clones.

TRBV6-5,-,-,TRBJ1-3,CASSYSRAHSGNTIYF,TGTGCCAGCAGTTACTCGAGGGCACACTCTGGAAACACCATATATTTT
TRBV5-1,-,-,TRBJ2-1,CASSLDGYNEQFF,TGCGCCAGCAGCTTGGACGGCTACAATGAGCAGTTCTTC
TRBV2,-,-,TRBJ1-4,CASSREAGANEKLFF,TGTGCCAGCAGTCGGGAGGCGGGCGCTAATGAAAAACTGTTTTTT
TRBV6-5,-,-,TRBJ1-1,CASRGGTANTEAFF,TGTGCCAGCAGGGGGGGTACAGCGAACACTGAAGCTTTCTTT
TRBV11-2,TRBD2,-,TRBJ2-7,CASSSIDRGGSYEQYF,TGTGCCAGCAGCTCGATCGACCGGGGCGGGAGCTACGAGCAGTACTTC
TRBV5-6,-,-,TRBJ2-2,CASSLGGSNTGELFF,TGTGCCAGCAGCTTGGGTGGGAGTAACACCGGGGAGCTGTTTTTT
TRBV6-6,-,-,TRBJ1-5,CASRPTASNQPQHF,TGTGCCAGCAGACCGACAGCTAGCAATCAGCCCCAGCATTTT
TRBV7-8,TRBD1,-,TRBJ1-5,CASSLTGTGWVQSYQPQHF,TGTGCCAGCAGCCTCACCGGGACAGGGTGGGTGCAGAGCTATCAGCCCCAGCATTTT
TRBV25-1,-,once,TRBJ1-4,CASSLQAREKLFF,TGTGCCAGCAGCCTGCAGGCTCGGGAAAAACTGTTTTTT
TRBV11-2,-,-,TRBJ2-1,CASSSVRGGEQFF,TGTGCCAGCAGCTCCGTTAGGGGAGGTGAGCAGTTCTTC
TRBV18,TRBD2,-,TRBJ2-7,CASLATSGSGEQYF,TGTGCCAGCTTAGCGACTAGCGGGAGCGGCGAGCAGTACTTC
TRBV28,-,once,TRBJ1-1,CASSPYRPANTEAFF,TGTGCCAGCAGCCCATACAGGCCTGCGAACACTGAAGCTTTCTTT
TRBV6-1,-,-,TRBJ2-1,CASSEQGGSNEQFF,TGTGCCAGCAGTGAGCAAGGAGGGTCCAATGAGCAGTTCTTC
TRBV7-2,-,-,TRBJ2-3,CASSSYSAAGDTQYF,TGTGCCAGCAGCTCATATAGCGCAGCGGGAGATACGCAGTATTTT
TRBV7-2,-,-,TRBJ2-1,CASSLASTGYEQFF,TGTGCCAGCAGCTTAGCGAGTACAGGGTATGAGCAGTTCTTC
TRBV6-1,TRBD1,-,TRBJ2-3,CASRPFGQGKDTQYF,TGTGCCAGCAGACCTTTCGGACAGGGGAAAGATACGCAGTATTTT
TRBV10-2,TRBD1,once,TRBJ1-5,CASRTGQKGQPQHF,TGCGCCAGCAGAACGGGACAGAAAGGTCAGCCCCAGCATTTT
TRBV9,-,-,TRBJ2-4,CASSVAGHIQYF,TGTGCCAGCAGCGTTGCGGGCCACATTCAGTACTTC
TRBV30,-,-,TRBJ1-2,CAWSETGIGGYTF,TGTGCCTGGAGCGAAACAGGAATTGGTGGCTACACCTTC
TRBV19,TRBD1,few,TRBJ1-2,CASSPDRVHGYTF,TGTGCCAGTAGTCCGGACAGGGTGCATGGCTACACCTTC
TRBV7-9,-,-,TRBJ2-1,CASSLLGEYNEQFF,TGTGCCAGCAGCTTACTAGGGGAATACAATGAGCAGTTCTTC
TRBV29-1,TRBD1,-,TRBJ1-1,CSVVGDRAHYTEAFF,TGCAGCGTTGTCGGGGACAGGGCCCACTACACTGAAGCTTTCTTT
TRBV5-4,-,-,TRBJ1-2,CASSSASRAGYTF,TGTGCCAGCAGCTCCGCGTCGAGGGCGGGCTACACCTTC
TRBV19,TRBD1,-,TRBJ2-1,CASSQGALWNEQFF,TGTGCCAGTAGTCAGGGGGCTCTATGGAATGAGCAGTTCTTC